This T cell receptor beta chain was recorded in a study of beta chain features in type 1 diabetes. Notes on the study in general: For Type 1 diabetes patients, all four CD4+ subsets carried TCRB CDR3s that were moderately but significantly shorter. Researchers reported that naive, central memory and Treg TCRB repertoires appeared more similar in patients than in healthy donors.

V lost 2 bases to trimming and J lost 0 bases, with 11 bases between them. Germline CDR1 LGHNA, CDR2 YNFKEQ. The CDR3 covers 16 residues. Details on this clone: Its antigen is undetermined.

Reverse transcribing all isolated RNA meant expressed TCRB transcripts were sequenced. Assay used: immunoSEQ multiplex PCR; TCRdb lists only in-frame clones, some missing. The top ten hold approximately 0.022% of the sample, which has about 700,000 clones, about an eighth seen once. The chain carries TRBV4-2 and TRBJ2-4, with D possibly TRBD2 on 6 matching bases. What was sequenced was naive CD4+ T cells from blood. The TCR originated in a man younger than 30 with type 1 diabetes. The CDR3 nucleotides are TGTGCCAGCAGCCAACCCGGGACTCTAGCCAAAAACATTCAGTACTTC. As protein: CASSQPGTLAKNIQYF.